Listed below are T cell receptor beta chains from one sample, sequenced in a study of identical twins. TCRdb re-analysed the 5' RACE reads in MiXCR, keeping a single row per CDR3 protein. Of some 1,600,000 distinct CDR3 sequences in the sample, about 32% were seen once. The specimen sequenced was cord blood. These receptors came from a newborn girl in good health. Each CDR3 is given with its conserved first and last residue. Each record gives: J gene, D gene, V gene, clone size, CDR3 protein, CDR3 DNA. D genes are given only for firm matches. Some rows mark clone size as missing; the rest say once, few, many or name a class of expanded clone.

>TRBJ1-2|-|TRBV9|-
CASSVADSHGYTF
TGTGCCAGCAGCGTAGCCGACAGCCATGGCTACACCTTC
>TRBJ2-1|TRBD2|TRBV20-1|-
CSARDTEGLLETSEQFF
TGCAGTGCTAGAGATACGGAGGGACTACTTGAAACCTCTGAGCAGTTCTTC
>TRBJ2-3|TRBD2|TRBV5-4|-
CAGSAMTSGRGTDTQYF
TGTGCCGGCAGCGCGATGACTAGCGGGAGGGGCACAGATACGCAGTATTTT
>TRBJ2-2|-|TRBV5-5|few
CASSLAFLGAYTGELFF
TGTGCCAGCAGCTTGGCATTCCTGGGGGCGTACACCGGGGAGCTGTTTTTT
>TRBJ1-1|-|TRBV2|-
CASSEARGDTGWNTEAFF
TGTGCCAGCAGTGAAGCAAGAGGGGATACAGGTTGGAACACTGAAGCTTTCTTT
>TRBJ2-5|-|TRBV25-1|-
CASSTTGRVYNEQYF
TGTGCCAGCAGCACGACAGGGAGGGTGTACAATGAGCAGTACTTC
>TRBJ2-1|TRBD2|TRBV27|few
CASSSPATSGGRNEQFF
TGTGCCAGCAGTTCTCCCGCGACTAGCGGGGGGCGCAATGAGCAGTTCTTC
>TRBJ1-6|TRBD1|TRBV28|-
CASRLDRADNSLLHF
TGTGCCAGCAGACTGGACAGGGCGGATAATTCACTCCTCCACTTT
>TRBJ2-5|TRBD1|TRBV7-9|few
CASRRQGQETQYF
TGTGCCAGCAGACGACAGGGCCAAGAGACCCAGTACTTC
>TRBJ2-1|-|TRBV24-1|-
CATSDLHASEQFF
TGTGCCACCAGTGATTTGCACGCCAGTGAGCAGTTCTTC
>TRBJ2-5|-|TRBV5-1|few
CASSLALAEETQYF
TGTGCCAGCAGCTTGGCCTTGGCGGAAGAGACCCAGTACTTC
>TRBJ1-1|-|TRBV29-1|few
CSVGHVTEAFF
TGCAGCGTGGGACACGTCACTGAAGCTTTCTTT
>TRBJ2-2|-|TRBV7-2|few
CASSLGGTNTGELFF
TGTGCCAGCAGCTTAGGGGGGACGAACACCGGGGAGCTGTTTTTT
>TRBJ1-1|-|TRBV6-5|-
CASSYSGQGRRNTEAFF
TGTGCCAGCAGTTACTCGGGGCAGGGGAGGAGGAACACTGAAGCTTTCTTT
>TRBJ1-5|-|TRBV6-6|-
CASSLGGFQPQPF
TGTGCCAGCAGTTTAGGGGGGTTCCAGCCCCAGCCTTTT
>TRBJ1-4|TRBD1|TRBV28|-
CASSTRGRGEKLFF
TGTGCCAGCAGTACCAGGGGGCGCGGTGAAAAACTGTTTTTT
>TRBJ1-2|-|TRBV7-2|-
CASSLEGSVRGYTF
TGTGCCAGCAGCTTAGAAGGGTCTGTAAGAGGCTACACCTTC
>TRBJ1-6|-|TRBV9|few
CASSVSGKGVNSPLHF
TGTGCCAGCAGCGTATCGGGCAAGGGGGTTAATTCACCCCTCCACTTT
>TRBJ2-7|-|TRBV6-5|-
CASSDPGTLYEQYF
TGTGCCAGCAGTGACCCCGGGACACTCTACGAGCAGTACTTC
>TRBJ1-5|TRBD1|TRBV19|once
CASSNKQGNQPQHF
TGTGCCAGTAGTAACAAACAGGGGAATCAGCCCCAGCATTTT
>TRBJ2-3|TRBD2|TRBV6-5|many
CASSYSRREVGDTQYF
TGTGCCAGCAGTTACTCGAGGCGGGAGGTTGGAGATACGCAGTATTTT
>TRBJ2-7|TRBD2|TRBV5-4|-
CASSSSGRAAYEQYF
TGTGCCAGCAGCTCCAGCGGGAGGGCCGCATACGAGCAGTACTTC
>TRBJ2-1|TRBD2|TRBV9|few
CASSVGAGGTYNEQFF
TGTGCCAGCAGCGTCGGGGCGGGAGGAACCTACAATGAGCAGTTCTTC
>TRBJ2-3|TRBD2|TRBV6-2/TRBV6-3|-
CASSYAPGGSPTDTQYF
TGTGCCAGCAGTTACGCCCCCGGCGGGAGCCCCACAGATACGCAGTATTTT
>TRBJ2-4|-|TRBV20-1|-
CSARDHGRSKNIQYF
TGCAGTGCTAGGGACCATGGGAGGAGCAAAAACATTCAGTACTTC
>TRBJ1-1|TRBD1|TRBV20-1|few
CSAGQGANTEAFF
TGCAGTGCTGGACAGGGGGCGAACACTGAAGCTTTCTTT
>TRBJ1-4|TRBD1|TRBV12-3/TRBV12-4|few
CASIRTGGLENEKLFF
TGTGCCAGCATCCGGACAGGGGGTCTTGAGAATGAAAAACTGTTTTTT
>TRBJ2-5|-|TRBV18|few
CASSSSPETQYF
TGTGCCAGCTCATCCTCCCCGGAGACCCAGTACTTC